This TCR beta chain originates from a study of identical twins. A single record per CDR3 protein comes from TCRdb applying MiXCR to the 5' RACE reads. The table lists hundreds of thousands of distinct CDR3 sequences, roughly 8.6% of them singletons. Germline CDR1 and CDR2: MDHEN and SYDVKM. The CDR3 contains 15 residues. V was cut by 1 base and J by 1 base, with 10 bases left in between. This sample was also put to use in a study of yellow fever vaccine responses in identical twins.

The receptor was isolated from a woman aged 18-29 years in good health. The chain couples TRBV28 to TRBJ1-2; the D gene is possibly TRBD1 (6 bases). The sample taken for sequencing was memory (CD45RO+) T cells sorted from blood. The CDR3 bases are TGTGCCAGCAGTTTATCAACAGGGTTTAACTATGGCTACACCTTC. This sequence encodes CASSLSTGFNYGYTF.